The 19 T cell receptor beta chains presented below share a single source sample, sequenced in a study of cytomegalovirus exposure and HLA in healthy donors. The PCR used 60 Vbeta and 13 Jbeta primers. Using immunoSEQ multiplex PCR, the repertoire was profiled, and TCRdb retains in-frame clones only, with some absent. The repertoire consists of 150,000 to 200,000 clones, with 79% occurring once and the leading ten covering 0.69%. The sequencing input was PBMCs. All receptors come from a woman in her 40s in good health and CMV-seronegative.

In DNA, the CDR3 is TGTGCCAGCAGGGACAGGGTGGCGAACACCGGGGAGCTGTTTTTT. It translates to CASRDRVANTGELFF. The chain employs TRBV27 and TRBJ2-2; 8 bases line up with TRBD1. The V and J ends lost 6 bases and 0 bases, in that order; junction bases with no gene match: 3. The CDR3 contains 15 residues. Germline CDR1 reads MNHEY; CDR2 reads SMNVEV (reference sequence).

The V call is TRBV19, the J call TRBJ2-7; TRBD1 agrees at 9 bases. Germline CDR1 is LNHDA and CDR2 is SQIVND (reference sequence). The J segment lost 5 bases and the V segment lost 5 bases, leaving 4 bases of the junction unmatched. The CDR3 extends over 13 amino acids. This chain's CDR3 is CASSPGQGNEQYF. The CDR3 DNA is TGTGCCAGTAGTCCTGGACAGGGGAACGAGCAGTACTTC.

This sequence joins TRBV29-1 and TRBJ1-1; 7 bases match TRBD1. The J segment lost 5 bases and the V segment lost 7 bases, leaving 10 bases of the junction unmatched. Germline V gene sequence: CDR1 SQVTM, CDR2 ANQGSEA. The CDR3 is made up of 13 amino acids. The CDR3 spells CSGMTGSGTEAFF. The DNA of the CDR3 is TGCAGCGGTATGACAGGGTCGGGTACTGAAGCTTTCTTT.

There are a few counts of this clone. The chain has TRBV19 and TRBJ1-2; 9 bases line up with TRBD1. Germline V gene sequence: CDR1 LNHDA, CDR2 SQIVND (reference sequence). The CDR3 has 17 residues. V was clipped by 2 bases and J by 2 bases; unmatched bases: 9. The CDR3, as DNA: TGTGCCAGTAGTATAATGGGACAGGGCTCCCTCAACTATGGCTACACCTTC. Protein product: CASSIMGQGSLNYGYTF.

Only one count was recorded for this clone. The rearrangement links TRBV11-3 to TRBJ2-7, with TRBD1 as a possible D gene (6 bases). The length of the CDR3 is 14 residues. Deletions cut 5 bases from V and 4 bases from J, with 15 bases between. Germline CDR1 SGHNT, CDR2 YENEEA. CDR3 nucleotide sequence: TGTGCCAGCAGCCTTACAGGGAACGGTTACGAGCAGTACTTC. It yields the protein CASSLTGNGYEQYF.

The chain couples TRBV6-1 to TRBJ2-7; D not certain. CDR1 is MNHNS, CDR2 SASEGT, per germline. V shed 2 bases and J shed 2 bases, with 7 bases lying between them. The CDR3 is made up of 13 amino acids. The CDR3 region has the DNA TGTGCCAGCAGTGAAATCGGTCCCTACGAGCAGTACTTC. Translation gives CASSEIGPYEQYF.

Only a few counts were recorded for this clone. The gene calls are TRBV28 and TRBJ1-5; 9 bases align to TRBD1. The germline V gene has CDR1 MDHEN and CDR2 SYDVKM. With 7 bases clipped from V and 8 bases from J, the junction kept 12 bases outside the gene matches. CDR3 length: 15 residues. The CDR3 coding sequence is TGTGCCAGCACTGACCCCGGGACAGGGTTTAAGCCCCAGCATTTT. As protein: CASTDPGTGFKPQHF. Filled out from reference TRBV28 and TRBJ1-5, the complete variable domain reads DVKVTQSSRYLVKRTGEKVFLECVQDMDHENMFWYRQDPGLGLRLIYFSYDVKMKEKGDIPEGYSVSREKKERFSLILESASTNQTSMYLCASTDPGTGFKPQHFGDGTRLSIL.

This rearrangement joins TRBV7-6 to TRBJ2-2; 11 bases line up with TRBD2. The germline gives CDR1 SGHVS, CDR2 FNYEAQ. The V segment lost 1 base and the J segment 0 bases; nucleotides outside the gene matches: 1. There are 17 residues in the CDR3. CDR3: CASSLGSGGANTGELFF. The CDR3 DNA reads as TGTGCCAGCAGCTTAGGTAGCGGGGGGGCGAACACCGGGGAGCTGTTTTTT.

V and J are TRBV9 and TRBJ2-3; 8 bases are shared with TRBD2. V was clipped by 0 bases and J by 5 bases; unmatched bases: 8. CDR3 size: 16 residues. Germline lookup yields CDR1 SGDLS and CDR2 YYNGEE. The DNA of the CDR3 is TGTGCCAGCAGCGTAGAAACGGGAGGGCCTGGAGATACGCAGTATTTT. As protein: CASSVETGGPGDTQYF.

The chain combines TRBV30 with TRBJ2-3, with 10 bases matching TRBD2. This CDR3 is built from 15 residues. The V segment lost 3 bases and the J segment 4 bases; nucleotides outside the gene matches: 7. Germline V gene sequence: CDR1 GTSNPN, CDR2 SVGIG (reference sequence). For the CDR3, the DNA is TGTGCCTGGAGCGTAGCGGGAGGAGGTGCAGATACGCAGTATTTT. Translation: CAWSVAGGGADTQYF.

The chain is built from TRBV5-5 and TRBJ1-1; D gene ambiguous. This CDR3 is built from 13 residues. Germline lookup yields CDR1 SGHKS and CDR2 YYEKEE (reference sequence). V was pared by 0 bases and J by 5 bases, with 8 bases between. DNA of the CDR3: TGTGCCAGCAGCTTGGAGCCGGGGACTGAAGCTTTCTTT. Translated: CASSLEPGTEAFF.

The table lists this clone with a few counts. The V gene is TRBV5-1, the J gene TRBJ1-1; no definite D call. The CDR3 runs 14 residues. CDR1 SGHRS and CDR2 YFSETQ come from the germline V gene. The V gene lost 4 bases and the J gene lost 7 bases, with 17 bases spanning the gap. CDR3 sequence reads: CASSLDGTVYEAFF. In nucleotides, the CDR3 is TGCGCCAGCAGCCTGGATGGAACAGTCTATGAAGCTTTCTTT. Together with reference TRBV5-1 and TRBJ1-1, the CDR3 gives the full variable domain: KAGVTQTPRYLIKTRGQQVTLSCSPISGHRSVSWYQQTPGQGLQFLFEYFSETQRNKGNFPGRFSGRQFSNSRSEMNVSTLELGDSALYLCASSLDGTVYEAFFGQGTRLTVV.

The chain recombines TRBV5-1 with TRBJ2-1; 12 nucleotides agree with TRBD1. Germline assignment: CDR1 SGHRS and CDR2 YFSETQ. The CDR3 covers 15 residues. Trimming removed 4 bases from V and 12 bases from J; junction bases left unmatched: 11. CDR3 in amino acids: CASSPGGQGAVGQFF. CDR3 bases: TGCGCCAGCAGCCCCGGGGGACAGGGGGCCGTGGGGCAGTTCTTC.

The chain carries TRBV4-1 and TRBJ2-5; the match to TRBD1 covers 10 bases. The CDR3 is 15 residues long. The junction had 7 bases not matched to a gene; V was cut back by 5 bases and J by 4 bases. Per germline, CDR1 MGHRA and CDR2 YSYEKL. CDR3 DNA: TGCGCCAGCAGCTCATCCGACAGGGGGCTAGAGACCCAGTACTTC. Translation gives CASSSSDRGLETQYF.

The rearrangement uses TRBV11-2 and TRBJ1-6; D perhaps matches TRBD1 (5 bases). Germline V CDR1 and CDR2: SGHAT, FQNNGV. This CDR3 comprises 14 residues. The V and J ends lost 2 bases and 4 bases respectively, with 6 bases between them. CDR3 amino acids: CASSLRGYNSPLHF. In DNA form, the CDR3 reads TGTGCCAGCAGCTTACGGGGGTATAATTCACCCCTCCACTTT.

The genes are TRBV6-5 and TRBJ1-2; TRBD1 matches 7 bases. This CDR3 comprises 13 residues. Unmatched junction bases numbered 2, after V lost 2 bases and J lost 5 bases. The germline V gene encodes CDR1 MNHEY and CDR2 SVGAGI. For the CDR3, the DNA is TGTGCCAGCAGTTACCCAGGGGGGTATGGCTACACCTTC. Its translation: CASSYPGGYGYTF.

The rearrangement uses TRBV27 and TRBJ2-7, with 9 bases that match TRBD2. The CDR3 extends over 16 amino acids. With V trimmed by 5 bases and J by 4 bases, 12 bases remained unmatched. CDR1 is MNHEY, CDR2 SMNVEV, per germline (reference sequence). CDR3 residues: CASSALGGRARYEQYF. DNA for the CDR3: TGTGCCAGCAGTGCCCTCGGCGGGAGGGCCCGGTACGAGCAGTACTTC.

The gene calls are TRBV30 and TRBJ2-5, with D possibly matching TRBD2 (6 bases). The CDR3 totals 15 residues. Per the germline V gene, CDR1 is GTSNPN and CDR2 is SVGIG (reference sequence). The V gene lost 2 bases and the J gene lost 7 bases, with 20 bases spanning the gap. CDR3 DNA: TGTGCCTGGAGTTCCAATATAGGGCCGCGGGGGACCCAGTACTTC. It yields the protein CAWSSNIGPRGTQYF.

The rearrangement uses TRBV28 and TRBJ2-3; the D gene is possibly TRBD2 (7 bases). The V end was cut by 4 bases, the J end by 6 bases, with 17 bases between. Germline loops: CDR1 MDHEN, CDR2 SYDVKM. The CDR3 runs 15 residues. CDR3 loop: CASSWGGGGPDTQYF. CDR3 DNA: TGTGCCAGCAGTTGGGGAGGGGGGGGCCCTGATACGCAGTATTTT.